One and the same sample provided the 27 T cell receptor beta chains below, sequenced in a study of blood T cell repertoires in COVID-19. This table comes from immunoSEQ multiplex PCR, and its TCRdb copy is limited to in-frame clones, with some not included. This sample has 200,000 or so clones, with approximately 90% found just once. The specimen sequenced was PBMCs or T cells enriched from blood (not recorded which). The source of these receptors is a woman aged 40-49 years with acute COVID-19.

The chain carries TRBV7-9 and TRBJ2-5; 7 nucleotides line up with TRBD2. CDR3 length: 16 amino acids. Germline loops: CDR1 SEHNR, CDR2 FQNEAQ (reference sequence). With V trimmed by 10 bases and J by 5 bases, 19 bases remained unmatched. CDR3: CATPPPTSNTWETQYF. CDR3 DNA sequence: TGTGCCACTCCACCCCCGACTAGCAACACATGGGAGACCCAGTACTTC.

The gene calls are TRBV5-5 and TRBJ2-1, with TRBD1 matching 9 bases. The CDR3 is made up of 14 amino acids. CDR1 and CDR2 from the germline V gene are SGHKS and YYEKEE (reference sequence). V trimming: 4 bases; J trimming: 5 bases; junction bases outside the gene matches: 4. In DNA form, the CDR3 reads TGTGCCAGCAGCCCGGGACAGGGCAACAATGAGCAGTTCTTC. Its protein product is CASSPGQGNNEQFF.

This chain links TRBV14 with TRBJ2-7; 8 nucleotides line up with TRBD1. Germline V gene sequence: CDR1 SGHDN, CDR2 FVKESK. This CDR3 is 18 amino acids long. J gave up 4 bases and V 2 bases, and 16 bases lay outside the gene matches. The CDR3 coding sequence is TGTGCCAGCAGCCAAATTGGCTTTGCAGGGGGCCAGCTATACGAGCAGTACTTC. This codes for CASSQIGFAGGQLYEQYF.

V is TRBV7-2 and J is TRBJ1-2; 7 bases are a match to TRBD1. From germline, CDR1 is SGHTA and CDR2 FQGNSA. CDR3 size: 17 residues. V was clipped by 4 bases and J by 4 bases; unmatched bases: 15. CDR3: CASSSQRVGQEGYGYTF. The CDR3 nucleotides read TGTGCCAGCAGCTCTCAACGGGTAGGACAGGAGGGCTATGGCTACACCTTC.

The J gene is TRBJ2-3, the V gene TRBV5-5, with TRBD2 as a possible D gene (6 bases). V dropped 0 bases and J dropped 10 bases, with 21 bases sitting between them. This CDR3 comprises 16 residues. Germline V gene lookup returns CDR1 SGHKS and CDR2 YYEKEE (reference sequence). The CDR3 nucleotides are TGTGCCAGCAGCTTGGACCCCTCGTCGACTAGAGCTCCGCAGTATTTT. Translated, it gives CASSLDPSSTRAPQYF.

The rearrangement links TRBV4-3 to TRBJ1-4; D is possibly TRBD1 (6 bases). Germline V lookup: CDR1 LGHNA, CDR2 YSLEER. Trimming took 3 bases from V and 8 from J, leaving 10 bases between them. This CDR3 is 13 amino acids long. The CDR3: CASSHNQGEKLFF. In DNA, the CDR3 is TGCGCCAGCAGCCACAACCAGGGGGAAAAACTGTTTTTT.

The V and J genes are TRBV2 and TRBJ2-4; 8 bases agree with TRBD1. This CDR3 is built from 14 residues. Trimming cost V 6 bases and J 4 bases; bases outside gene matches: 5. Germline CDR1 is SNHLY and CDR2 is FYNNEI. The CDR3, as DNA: TGTGCCAGCAGACAAAGGACAGGGAAAAACATTCAGTACTTC. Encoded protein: CASRQRTGKNIQYF.

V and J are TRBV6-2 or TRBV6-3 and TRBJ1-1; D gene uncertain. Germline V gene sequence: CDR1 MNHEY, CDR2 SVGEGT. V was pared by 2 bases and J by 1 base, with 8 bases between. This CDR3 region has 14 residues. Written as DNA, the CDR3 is TGTGCCAGCAGTTACATAGGAGCGAACACTGAAGCTTTCTTT. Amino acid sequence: CASSYIGANTEAFF.

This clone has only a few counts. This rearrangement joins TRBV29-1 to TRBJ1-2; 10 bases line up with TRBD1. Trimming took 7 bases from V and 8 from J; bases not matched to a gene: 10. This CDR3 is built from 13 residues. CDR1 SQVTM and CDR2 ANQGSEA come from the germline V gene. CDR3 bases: TGCAGCGCCGACTCCGGGACAGGGGACGGCTACACCTTC. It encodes CSADSGTGDGYTF.

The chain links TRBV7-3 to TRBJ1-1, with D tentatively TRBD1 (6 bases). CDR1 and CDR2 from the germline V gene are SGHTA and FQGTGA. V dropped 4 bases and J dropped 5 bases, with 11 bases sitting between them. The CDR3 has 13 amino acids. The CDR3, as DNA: TGTGCCAGCAGCTGGACGCAGGGGACTGAAGCTTTCTTT. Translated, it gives CASSWTQGTEAFF.

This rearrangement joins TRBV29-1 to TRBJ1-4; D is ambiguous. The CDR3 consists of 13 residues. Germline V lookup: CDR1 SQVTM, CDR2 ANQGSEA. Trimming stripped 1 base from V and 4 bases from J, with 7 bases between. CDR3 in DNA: TGCAGCGTTGAAGCAGGTGGTAATGAAAAACTGTTTTTT. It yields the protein CSVEAGGNEKLFF. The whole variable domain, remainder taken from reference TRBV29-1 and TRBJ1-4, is SAVISQKPSRDICQRGTSLTIQCQVDSQVTMMFWYRQQPGQSLTLIATANQGSEATYESGFVIDKFPISRPNLTFSTLTVSNMSPEDSSIYLCSVEAGGNEKLFFGSGTQLSVL.

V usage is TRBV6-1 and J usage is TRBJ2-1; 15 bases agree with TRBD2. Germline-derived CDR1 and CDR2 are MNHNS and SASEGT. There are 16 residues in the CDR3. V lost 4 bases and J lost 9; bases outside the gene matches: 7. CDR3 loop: CASSAGLAGGLGEQFF. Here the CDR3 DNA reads TGTGCCAGCAGTGCGGGACTAGCGGGGGGTCTCGGTGAGCAGTTCTTC.

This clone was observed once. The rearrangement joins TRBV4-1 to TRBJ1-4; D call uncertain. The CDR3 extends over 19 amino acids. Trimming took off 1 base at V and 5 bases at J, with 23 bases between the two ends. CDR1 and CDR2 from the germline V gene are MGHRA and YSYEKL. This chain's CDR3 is CASSQGVVPQYQWNEKLFF. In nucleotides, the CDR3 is TGCGCCAGCAGCCAAGGTGTAGTGCCGCAATATCAATGGAATGAAAAACTGTTTTTT.

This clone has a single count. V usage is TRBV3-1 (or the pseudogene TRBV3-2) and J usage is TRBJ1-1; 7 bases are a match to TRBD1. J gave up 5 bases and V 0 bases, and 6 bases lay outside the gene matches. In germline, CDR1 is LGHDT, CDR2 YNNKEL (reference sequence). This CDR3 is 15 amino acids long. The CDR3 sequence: CASSQDLAGGTEAFF. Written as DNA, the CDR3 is TGTGCCAGCAGCCAAGATCTGGCAGGGGGGACTGAAGCTTTCTTT.

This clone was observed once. CDR3 bases: TGCGCCAGCAGTGAGGCAGGGGGGAACTATGGCTACACCTTC. It translates to CASSEAGGNYGYTF. The J gene is TRBJ1-2, the V gene TRBV10-2; 7 bases are a match to TRBD1. CDR3 length: 14 amino acids. The junction had 2 bases not matched to a gene; V was cut back by 2 bases and J by 2 bases. The V gene's germline CDR1 is WSHSY and CDR2 SAAADI.

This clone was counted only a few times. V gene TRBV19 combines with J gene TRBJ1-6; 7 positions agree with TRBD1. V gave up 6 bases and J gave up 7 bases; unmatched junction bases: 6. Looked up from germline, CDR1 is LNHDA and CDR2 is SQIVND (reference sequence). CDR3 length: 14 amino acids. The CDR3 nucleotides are TGTGCCAGTAGAGACAGGGCGGCGAATTCACCCCTCCACTTT. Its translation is CASRDRAANSPLHF.

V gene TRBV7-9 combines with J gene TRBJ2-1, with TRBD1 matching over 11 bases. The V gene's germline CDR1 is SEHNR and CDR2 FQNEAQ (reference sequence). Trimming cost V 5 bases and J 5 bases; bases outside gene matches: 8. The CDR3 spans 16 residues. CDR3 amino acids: CASSMSGQGAHNEQFF. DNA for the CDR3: TGTGCCAGCAGCATGAGCGGACAGGGGGCTCACAATGAGCAGTTCTTC.

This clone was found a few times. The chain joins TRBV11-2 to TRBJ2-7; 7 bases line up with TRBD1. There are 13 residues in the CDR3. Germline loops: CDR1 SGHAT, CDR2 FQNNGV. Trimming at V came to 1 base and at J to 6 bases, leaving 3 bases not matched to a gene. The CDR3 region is CASSLGQGGEQYF. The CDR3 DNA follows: TGTGCCAGCAGCTTAGGACAGGGTGGCGAGCAGTACTTC.

The CDR3 region has the DNA TGCAGTGGGTCGGGGGTCACTGAAGCTTTCTTT. Its protein product is CSGSGVTEAFF. The V call is TRBV20-1, the J call TRBJ1-1, with D perhaps TRBD1 (5 bases). Per germline, CDR1 DFQATT and CDR2 SNEGSKA (reference sequence). This CDR3 spans 11 amino acids. With 7 bases removed from V and 4 bases from J, the gap between germline ends came to 10 bases.

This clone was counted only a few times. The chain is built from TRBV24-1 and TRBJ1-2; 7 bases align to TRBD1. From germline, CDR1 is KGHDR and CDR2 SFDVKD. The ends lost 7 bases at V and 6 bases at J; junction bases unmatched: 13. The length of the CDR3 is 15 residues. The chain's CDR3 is CATSDRRGHKDGYTF. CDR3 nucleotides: TGTGCCACCAGCGACAGGAGGGGGCATAAGGATGGCTACACCTTC.

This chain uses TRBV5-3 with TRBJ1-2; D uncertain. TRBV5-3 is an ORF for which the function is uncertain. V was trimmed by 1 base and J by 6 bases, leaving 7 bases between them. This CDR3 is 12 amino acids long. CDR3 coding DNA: TGTGCCAGAAGCTTGTTCGGGGATGGCTACACCTTC. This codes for CARSLFGDGYTF.

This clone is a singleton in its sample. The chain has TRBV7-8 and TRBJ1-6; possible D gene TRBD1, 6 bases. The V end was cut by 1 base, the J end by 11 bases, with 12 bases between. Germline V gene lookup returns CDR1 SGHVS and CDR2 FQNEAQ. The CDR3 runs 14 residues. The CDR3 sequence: CASSLGGGGAPLHF. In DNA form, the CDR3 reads TGTGCCAGCAGCTTAGGAGGGGGGGGTGCACCCCTCCACTTT.

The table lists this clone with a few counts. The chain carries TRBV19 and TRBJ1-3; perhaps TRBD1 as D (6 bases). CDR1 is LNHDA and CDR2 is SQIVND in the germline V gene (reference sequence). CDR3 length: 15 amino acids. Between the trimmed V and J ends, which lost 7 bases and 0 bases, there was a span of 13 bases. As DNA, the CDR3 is TGTGCCAGTATTGACGGACAGATCTCTGGAAACACCATATATTTT. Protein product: CASIDGQISGNTIYF.

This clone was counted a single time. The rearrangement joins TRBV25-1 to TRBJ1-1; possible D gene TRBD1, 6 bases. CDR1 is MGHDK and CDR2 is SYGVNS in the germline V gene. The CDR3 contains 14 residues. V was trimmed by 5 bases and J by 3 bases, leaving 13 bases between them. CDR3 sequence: CASSQPGHHTEAFF. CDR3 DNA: TGTGCCAGCAGTCAACCGGGACACCACACTGAAGCTTTCTTT.

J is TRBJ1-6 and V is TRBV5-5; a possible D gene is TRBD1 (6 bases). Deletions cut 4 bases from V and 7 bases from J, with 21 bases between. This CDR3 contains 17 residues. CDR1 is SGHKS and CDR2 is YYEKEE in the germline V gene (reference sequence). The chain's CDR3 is CASSPGGLRVYNSPLHF. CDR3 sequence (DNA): TGTGCCAGCAGCCCCGGGGGGCTGAGGGTGTACAATTCACCCCTCCACTTT.

In DNA form, the CDR3 reads TGCGCCAGCACGCCTACCCCCGGGACAGATAATTCACCCCTCCACTTT. This gives the protein CASTPTPGTDNSPLHF. The J gene is TRBJ1-6, the V gene TRBV5-1, with 7 bases fitting TRBD1. The germline V gene encodes CDR1 SGHRS and CDR2 YFSETQ. This CDR3 has 16 residues. Trimming at V came to 6 bases and at J to 5 bases, leaving 11 bases not matched to a gene.

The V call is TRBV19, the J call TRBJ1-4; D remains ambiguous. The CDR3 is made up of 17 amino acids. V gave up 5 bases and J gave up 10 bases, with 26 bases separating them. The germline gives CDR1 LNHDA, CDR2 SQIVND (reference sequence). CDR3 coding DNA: TGTGCCAGTAGTCTTTCAGGAACAAGCCCCCCTGGCGTAAAACTGTTTTTT. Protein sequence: CASSLSGTSPPGVKLFF.